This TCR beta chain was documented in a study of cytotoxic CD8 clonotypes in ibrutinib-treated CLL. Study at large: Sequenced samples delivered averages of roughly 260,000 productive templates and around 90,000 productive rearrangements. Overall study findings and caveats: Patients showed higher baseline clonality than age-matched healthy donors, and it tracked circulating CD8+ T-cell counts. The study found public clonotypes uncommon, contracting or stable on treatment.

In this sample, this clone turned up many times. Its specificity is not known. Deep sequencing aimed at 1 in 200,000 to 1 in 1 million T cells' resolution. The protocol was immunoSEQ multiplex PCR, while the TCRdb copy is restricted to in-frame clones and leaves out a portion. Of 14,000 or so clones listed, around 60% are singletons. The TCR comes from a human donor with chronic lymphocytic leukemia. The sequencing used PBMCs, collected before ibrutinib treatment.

The CDR3 here is CASSLAGQGAWTEAFF. CDR3 nucleotides: TGCGCCAGCAGCTTGGCGGGACAGGGGGCATGGACTGAAGCTTTCTTT. The chain links TRBV5-1 to TRBJ1-1; 12 bases align to TRBD1. Germline CDR1 and CDR2: SGHRS and YFSETQ. V lost 0 bases to trimming and J lost 5 bases; unmatched junction nucleotides: 5. This CDR3 contains 16 residues.